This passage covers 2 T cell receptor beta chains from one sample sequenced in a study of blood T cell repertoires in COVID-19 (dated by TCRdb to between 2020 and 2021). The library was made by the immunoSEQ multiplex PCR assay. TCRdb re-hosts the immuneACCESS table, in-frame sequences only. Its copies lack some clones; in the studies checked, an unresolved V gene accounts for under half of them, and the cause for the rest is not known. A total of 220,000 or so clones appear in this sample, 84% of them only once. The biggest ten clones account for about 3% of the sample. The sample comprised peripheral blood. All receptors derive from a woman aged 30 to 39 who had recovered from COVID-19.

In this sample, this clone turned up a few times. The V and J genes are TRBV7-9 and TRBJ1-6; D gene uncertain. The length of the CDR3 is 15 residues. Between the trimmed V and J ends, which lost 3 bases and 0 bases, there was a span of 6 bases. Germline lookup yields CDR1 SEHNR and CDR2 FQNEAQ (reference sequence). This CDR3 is CASSFPSSYNSPLHF. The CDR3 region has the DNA TGTGCCAGCAGCTTTCCGAGCTCCTATAATTCACCCCTCCACTTT.

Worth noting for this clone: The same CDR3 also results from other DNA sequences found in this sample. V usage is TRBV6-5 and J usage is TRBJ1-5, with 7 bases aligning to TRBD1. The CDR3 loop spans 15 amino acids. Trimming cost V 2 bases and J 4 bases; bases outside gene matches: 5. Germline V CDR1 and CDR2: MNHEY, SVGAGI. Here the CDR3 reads CASSYTGDGNQPQHF. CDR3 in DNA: TGTGCCAGCAGTTACACAGGGGACGGGAATCAGCCCCAGCATTTT.